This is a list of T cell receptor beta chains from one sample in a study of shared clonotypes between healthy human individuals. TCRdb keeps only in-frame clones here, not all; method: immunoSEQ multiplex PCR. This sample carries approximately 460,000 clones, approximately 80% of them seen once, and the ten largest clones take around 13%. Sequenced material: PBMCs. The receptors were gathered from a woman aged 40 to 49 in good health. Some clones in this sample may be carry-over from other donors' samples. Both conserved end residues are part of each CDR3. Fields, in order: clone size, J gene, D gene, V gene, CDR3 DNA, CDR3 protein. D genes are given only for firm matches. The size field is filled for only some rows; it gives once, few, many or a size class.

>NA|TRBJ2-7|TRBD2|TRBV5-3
TGTGCCAGAAGCTTACTAGCGCGGGCTACGGTCTACGAGCAGTACTTC
CARSLLARATVYEQYF
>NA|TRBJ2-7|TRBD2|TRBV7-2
TGTGCCAGCAGCTTAGCGGGAGGGCCCACTAGATACGAGCAGTACTTC
CASSLAGGPTRYEQYF
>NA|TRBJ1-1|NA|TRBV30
TGTGCCTGGAGAAAGGGGGGGAACACTGAGGCTTTCTTT
CAWRKGGNTEAFF
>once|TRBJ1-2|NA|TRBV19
TGTGCCAGCACTAGGACACTGGCAGCGGGGAGGGATGGCTACACCTTC
CASTRTLAAGRDGYTF
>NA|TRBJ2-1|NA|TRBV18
TGTGCCAGCTCACCGGGCGAAATATACAATGAGCAGTTCTTC
CASSPGEIYNEQFF
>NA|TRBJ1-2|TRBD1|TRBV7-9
TGTGCCAGCAGCTTAGGTGGGACAGGGGCAACGAACTATGGCTACACCTTC
CASSLGGTGATNYGYTF
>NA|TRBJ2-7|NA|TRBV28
TGTGCCAGCATCGGACTAACGAATTACGAGCAGTACTTC
CASIGLTNYEQYF
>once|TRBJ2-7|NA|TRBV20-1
TGCAGTGCTAGACAGGGGTGGGAGCAGTACTTC
CSARQGWEQYF
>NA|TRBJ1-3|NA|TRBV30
TGTGCCTGGAGTGTAAGGGCAATCTCTGGAAACACCATATATTTT
CAWSVRAISGNTIYF
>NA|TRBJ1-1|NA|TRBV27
TGTGCCAGCAGTTTATCGTTAAACACTGAAGCTTTCTTT
CASSLSLNTEAFF
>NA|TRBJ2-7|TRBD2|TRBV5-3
TGTGCCAGAAGCCCGAGCCAACTAGCGGGAGAGCTGGGGTACGAGCAGTACTTC
CARSPSQLAGELGYEQYF
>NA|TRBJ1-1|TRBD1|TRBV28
TGTGCCAGCAGTCTACAACAGGGGCGTGAAGCTTTCTTT
CASSLQQGREAFF
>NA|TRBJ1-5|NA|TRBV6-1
TGTGCCAGCAGTGAAGCGCGATGGGATCAGCCCCAGCATTTT
CASSEARWDQPQHF
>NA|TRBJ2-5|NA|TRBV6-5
TGTGCCAGCACAGGACTCGTGGGGACCCAGTACTTC
CASTGLVGTQYF
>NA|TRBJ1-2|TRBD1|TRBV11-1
TGTGCCAGCAGCTCCGTGGGGACAGGGGGCCTTGGCTACACCTTC
CASSSVGTGGLGYTF
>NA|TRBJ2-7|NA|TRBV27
TGTGCCAGCAGTCCCAGCAGGACCTACGAGCAGTACTTC
CASSPSRTYEQYF
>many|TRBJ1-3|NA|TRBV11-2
TGTGCCAGCAGCCGACAGTACCGAAGCTCTGGAAACACCATATATTTT
CASSRQYRSSGNTIYF
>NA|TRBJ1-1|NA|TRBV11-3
TGTGCCAGCAGCTTATCGGGCAACACTGAAGCTTTCTTT
CASSLSGNTEAFF
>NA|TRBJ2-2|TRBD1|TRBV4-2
TGTGCCAGCAGCCCCGTGGGGACAGGGATGAACACCGGGGAGCTGTTTTTT
CASSPVGTGMNTGELFF
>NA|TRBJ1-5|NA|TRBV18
TGTGCCAGCTCACTACAGGGACGGCTCCCTTATCAGCCCCAGCATTTT
CASSLQGRLPYQPQHF
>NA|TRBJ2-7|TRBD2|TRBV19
TGTGCCAGTAGTACTCCGGGACTAGCGGACGAGCAGTACTTC
CASSTPGLADEQYF
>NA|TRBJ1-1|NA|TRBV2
TGTGCCAGCAGAGAAACAGAGTTTAACACTGAAGCTTTCTTT
CASRETEFNTEAFF
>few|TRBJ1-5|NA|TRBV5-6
TGTGCCAGCAGCTTGGCCAGGGGACAGCCCCAGCATTTT
CASSLARGQPQHF
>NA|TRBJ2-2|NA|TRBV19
TGTGCCAGTAGAAAACGGGGAAACCGACTCACCGGGGAGCTGTTTTTT
CASRKRGNRLTGELFF
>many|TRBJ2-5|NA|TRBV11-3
TGTGCCAGCAGCTTAGGGGCCGGGACTCCCCAAGAGACCCAGTACTTC
CASSLGAGTPQETQYF
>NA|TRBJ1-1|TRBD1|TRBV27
TGTGCCAGCAGAAAACAGGGGGCGGACACTGAAGCTTTCTTT
CASRKQGADTEAFF
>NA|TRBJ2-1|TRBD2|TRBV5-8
TGTGCCAGCAGCTCTGGGCAGGGACTAGACCTATACAATGAGCAGTTCTTC
CASSSGQGLDLYNEQFF
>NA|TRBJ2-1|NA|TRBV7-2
TGTGCCAGCAGCTTAGTATCGGGCGGCAATGAGCAGTTCTTC
CASSLVSGGNEQFF
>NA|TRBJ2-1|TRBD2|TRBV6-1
TGTGCCAGCAGTGGGGTAGCGGGAGGCTGGCCTAATGAGCAGTTCTTC
CASSGVAGGWPNEQFF
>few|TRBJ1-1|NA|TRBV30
TGTGCCTGGAGTCCACACTCGAACACTGAAGCTTTCTTT
CAWSPHSNTEAFF
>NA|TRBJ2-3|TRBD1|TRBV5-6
TGTGCCAGCAGCTTCACGGACAGGGGGGGCACAGATACGCAGTATTTT
CASSFTDRGGTDTQYF
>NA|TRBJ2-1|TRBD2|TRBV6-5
TGTGCCAGCAGTAGTGGGAGGGACTCTGTGCAGTTCTTC
CASSSGRDSVQFF
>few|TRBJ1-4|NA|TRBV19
TGTGCCAGTAGTATAGTTTACAGGCGAATTGAAAAACTGTTTTTT
CASSIVYRRIEKLFF
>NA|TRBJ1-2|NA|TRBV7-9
TGTGCCAGCAGCTTAGAGCCCCTCTATGGCTACACCTTC
CASSLEPLYGYTF
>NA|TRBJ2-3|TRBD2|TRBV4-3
TGCGCCAGCAGCCAAGAAGGCGGGAGGGACACAGATACGCAGTATTTT
CASSQEGGRDTDTQYF
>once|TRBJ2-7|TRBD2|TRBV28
TGTGCCAGCACCATCGAAGCTAGCGGGAGTGAGGAGCAGTACTTC
CASTIEASGSEEQYF
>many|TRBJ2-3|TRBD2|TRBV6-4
TGTGCCAGCAGTGACTCGAGGACTAGCGACACAGATACGCAGTATTTT
CASSDSRTSDTDTQYF
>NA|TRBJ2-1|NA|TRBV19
TGTGCCAGTAGGGTATTTCGGTACAATGAGCAGTTCTTC
CASRVFRYNEQFF
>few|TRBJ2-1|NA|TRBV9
TGTGCCAGCAGCGCCGACGAGAATTACTCCTACAATGAGCAGTTCTTC
CASSADENYSYNEQFF
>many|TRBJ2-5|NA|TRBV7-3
TGTGCCAGCAGCTCTCAGCACCAAGAGACCCAGTACTTC
CASSSQHQETQYF
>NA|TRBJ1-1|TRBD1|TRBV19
TGTGCCAGTAGTGTAACAGGGGCGTTATTAAACACTGAAGCTTTCTTT
CASSVTGALLNTEAFF
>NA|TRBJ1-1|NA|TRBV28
TGTGCCAGCAGTTTCGGAGGGGTCAACACTGAAGCTTTCTTT
CASSFGGVNTEAFF
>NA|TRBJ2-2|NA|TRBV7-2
TGTGCCAGCAGCTTAGTAAGCCTCGGGGAGCTGTTTTTT
CASSLVSLGELFF
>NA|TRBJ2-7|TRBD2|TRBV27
TGTGCCAGCAGTTGGGCTAGCGGACCCTACGAGCAGTACTTC
CASSWASGPYEQYF
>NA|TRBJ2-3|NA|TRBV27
TGTGCCAGCAGGATTCAGCAGGGTTTAGGAACAGATACGCAGTATTTT
CASRIQQGLGTDTQYF
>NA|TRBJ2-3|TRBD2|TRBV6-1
TGTGCCAGCAGTGGTCGGGGGGGTCGGGCCCCCACAGATACGCAGTATTTT
CASSGRGGRAPTDTQYF
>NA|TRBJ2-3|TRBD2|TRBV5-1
TGCGCCAGCAGCACCACCACGGGAGGGCCGGGAGATACGCAGTATTTT
CASSTTTGGPGDTQYF
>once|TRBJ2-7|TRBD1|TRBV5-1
TGCGCCAGCAGCTTCAGACAGGGCTACGAGCAGTACTTC
CASSFRQGYEQYF
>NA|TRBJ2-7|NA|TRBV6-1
TGTGCCAGCAGTGCAAGGGGTGAGCGGGAGCAGTACTTC
CASSARGEREQYF
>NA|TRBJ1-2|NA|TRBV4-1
TGCGCCAGCAGCCAATCAGGGACTGACTATTATGGCTACACCTTC
CASSQSGTDYYGYTF
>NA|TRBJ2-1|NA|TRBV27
TGTGCCAGCAGTTTATCTGATGAGCAGTTCTTC
CASSLSDEQFF